These 30 T cell receptor delta chains were all obtained from the same sample, sequenced in a study of γδ T cells in repeated Plasmodium falciparum infection. TCRdb made new clone calls on the multiplex PCR reads using CATT. The sample lists 45,000 to 70,000 delta-chain clones; 1.5% to 2% were seen once. Gammadelta T cells were flow-sorted from PBMC into Vgamma9/Vdelta2+ and Vdelta2-negative populations for bulk analysis. Sequenced sample: gamma-delta T cells from blood. The receptors originated from a pool of human donors (malaria-infected and uninfected, not separated).

This clone has just a few counts. Only one base separates this from a far larger clonotype, so it likely reflects a read error. Other DNA sequences in this specimen translate into the identical CDR3. The chain is built from TRDV1 and TRDJ2, with 12 bases that match TRDD3. No J segment appears in TCRdb, so it was assigned here by matching the sequence to germline. The CDR3 is 23 amino acids. V dropped 4 bases and J dropped 3; count of bases not matched to a gene: 24. Germline CDR1 TSWWSYY, CDR2 QGS. The CDR3 here is CALGAFKPTLGDTPPLLTAQLFF. The CDR3 DNA reads as TGTGCTCTTGGGGCCTTCAAACCTACACTGGGGGATACCCCTCCCCTCCTGACAGCACAACTCTTCTTT.

Ten or more counts support this clone. TCRdb pairs this DNA with a much larger clone's protein that differs at residue 6, likely a read error; the protein shown was translated from the DNA. The rearrangement uses TRDV2 and TRDJ1, with 11 bases matching TRDD3. The V gene's germline CDR1 is GEAIGNYY and CDR2 EKD. CDR3 length: 16 residues. The trim removed 0 bases at V and 3 bases at J, leaving 5 bases unmatched. The CDR3 reads CACDTIGGYASDKLIF. CDR3 bases: TGTGCCTGTGACACCATTGGGGGATACGCATCCGATAAACTCATCTTT.

This clone appeared many times. A read error is the likely source, as a far larger clone sits one nucleotide away. Other nucleotide sequences in the sample specify the same CDR3. The chain has TRDV3 and TRDJ1, with a weak D call TRDD3 (6 bases). The CDR3 spans 15 residues. Trimming took 2 bases from V and 3 from J, leaving 19 bases between them. Germline V gene data show CDR1 as TVYSNPD and CDR2 as GDNSRS (reference sequence). This CDR3 is CAFPTRLGCPDKLIF. The CDR3 DNA is TGTGCCTTTCCTACCAGGCTGGGGTGTCCCGATAAACTCATCTTT.

Only a few counts were recorded for this clone. TCRdb assigns this DNA the protein of a much larger clone, which departs from its translation at residue 6; this likely reflects a read error, and the protein shown comes from translating the DNA. This sequence joins TRDV1 and TRDJ1; 10 bases agree with TRDD3. The J gene, not given by TCRdb, was assigned here from a germline match of the nucleotide sequence. V lost 4 bases and J lost 4; bases outside the gene matches: 24. This CDR3 has 21 residues. Germline V CDR1 and CDR2: TSWWSYY, QGS. The CDR3 region has the DNA TGTGCTCTTGGGGTCTTCTTCTTCTTCCTACAAGGGGGATACGCGAACGATAAACTCATCTTT. As protein: CALGVFFFFLQGGYANDKLIF.

In its sample, this clone was seen a few times. Only one base separates this from a far larger clonotype, so it likely reflects a read error. The sample has other DNA sequences that encode this CDR3 too. This rearrangement joins TRDV1 to TRDJ1; 11 bases match TRDD3. Here the J gene came from matching the DNA to germline, since TCRdb omits it. CDR1 is TSWWSYY and CDR2 is QGS in the germline V gene. This CDR3 is built from 22 residues. The CDR3: CALGAPVGPDWGILTYTDKLIF. DNA of the CDR3: TGTGCTCTCGGGGCCCCTGTTGGGCCTGACTGGGGGATATTGACGTACACCGATAAACTCATCTTT.

As for this clone: A far larger clone is a single base away, which makes a read error likely. Other DNA sequences in the same sample also yield this CDR3. The chain couples TRDV2 to TRDJ3; 7 bases are shared with TRDD3. Germline-derived CDR1 and CDR2 are GEAIGNYY and EKD. The CDR3 is made up of 22 amino acids. The J segment lost 0 bases and the V segment lost 1 base, leaving 17 bases of the junction unmatched. The CDR3 protein is CACDTAGYGGIPGSWDTRQMFF. In DNA, the CDR3 is TGTGCCTGTGACACGGCAGGATACGGGGGAATACCGGGCTCCTGGGACACCCGACAGATGTTTTTC.

This clone has just a few counts. A far more abundant clone sits one base away, making this likely a read error. Other DNA sequences in the sample encode the same CDR3. The chain couples TRDV1 to TRDJ1; 8 bases align to TRDD3. TCRdb lists no J gene, so it was determined here by aligning the DNA to germline. CDR1 and CDR2 from the germline V gene are TSWWSYY and QGS. The CDR3 spans 22 residues. Here the CDR3 reads CALGEQPYAGALVVGDTDKLIF. The CDR3 DNA reads TGTGCTCTCGGGGAACAGCCTTACGCTGGTGCTTTAGTAGTGGGGGATACCGATAAACTCATCTTT.

This clone appeared a few times. This DNA translates differently at residue 5 from the TCRdb protein, which is that of a much larger clone; a read error is likely, and the protein shown is the DNA's own translation. This rearrangement joins TRDV1 to TRDJ1; TRDD2 matches 9 bases. Losses at the gene ends were 6 bases for V and 0 bases for J; bases not matched to a gene: 17. In germline, CDR1 is TSWWSYY, CDR2 QGS. This CDR3 has 19 amino acids. The CDR3 spells CALGISLPTAGDDTDKLIF. The CDR3 bases are TGTGCTCTTGGCATCTCCCTTCCTACTGCTGGGGATGACACCGATAAACTCATCTTT.

A word on this clone: The protein that TCRdb holds for this DNA derives from a much larger clone and differs from the translated DNA at residue 21, which likely indicates a read error; the protein shown here is translated from the DNA. This sequence joins TRDV1 and TRDJ1; TRDD3 matches 8 bases. The CDR3 totals 22 residues. Looked up from germline, CDR1 is TSWWSYY and CDR2 is QGS. The CDR3 spells CALGESHALRIRGIEDTGKLTF. The CDR3 region has the DNA TGTGCTCTTGGGGAATCTCACGCCCTACGCATTCGGGGGATAGAGGACACCGGTAAACTCACCTTT.

With regard to this clone: The protein that TCRdb holds for this DNA derives from a much larger clone and differs from the translated DNA at residue 7, which likely indicates a read error; the protein shown here is translated from the DNA. The J gene is TRDJ1, the V gene TRDV2; 8 bases fit TRDD3. J lost 0 bases, V lost 0 bases, and 17 bases had no gene match. The length of the CDR3 is 20 residues. Germline assignment: CDR1 GEAIGNYY and CDR2 EKD. This CDR3 is CACDTEGRLTGGPHTDKLIF. The DNA for the CDR3 is TGTGCCTGTGACACCGAAGGCAGGTTGACTGGGGGTCCACACACCGATAAACTCATCTTT.

The sample holds a few counts of this clone. TCRdb shows a much larger clone's protein in place of this DNA's translation, and the two differ at residue 9, likely through a read error; the protein shown is translated from the DNA. No J gene was called, and the V gene is TRDV1; the D call in the table, TRDD3, was not verified against the DNA. The CDR3 covers 22 residues. Per the germline V gene, CDR1 is TSWWSYY and CDR2 is QGS. CDR3 amino acids: CALGEPRRKDTRTPFHSDKVIF. CDR3 nucleotide sequence: TGTGCTCTTGGGGAACCTCGGAGAAAAGATACGCGGACACCATTCCACAGCGATAAAGTCATCTTT.

This clone came up a few times. One base separates it from a far larger clone, so it is likely a read error. This same CDR3 is encoded by further DNA sequences in the sample. This chain joins TRDV1 and TRDJ1, with D tentatively TRDD3 (5 bases). The J gene was missing in TCRdb and was found by matching the end of the DNA to germline. This CDR3 contains 19 residues. The V end lost 3 bases, the J end lost 3 bases, and 26 bases lay between the germline ends. Per the germline V gene, CDR1 is TSWWSYY and CDR2 is QGS. CDR3 sequence: CALGEPPGVIPQYADKLIF. The CDR3 nucleotides are TGTGCTCTTGGGGAGCCGCCGGGGGTTATTCCCCAGTACGCCGATAAACTCATCTTT.

About this clone itself: TCRdb attributes to this sequence the protein of a much larger clone, which differs from the DNA translation at residue 14; a read error is likely, and the protein displayed is translated from the DNA. In DNA form, the CDR3 reads TGTGCTCTTGGGGAACTTGGGGAGTACTGGGGGATACGGTCCGATAAACTCATCTTT. Translated: CALGELGEYWGIRSDKLIF. The V gene is TRDV1, the J gene TRDJ1; 13 nucleotides match TRDD3. The CDR3 has 19 residues. With V trimmed by 0 bases and J by 3 bases, 10 bases remained unmatched. Germline CDR1 is TSWWSYY and CDR2 is QGS.

Worth noting for this clone: The TCRdb protein, from a much larger clone, departs from this DNA's translation at residue 15, likely by read error; the protein shown derives from the DNA. The chain combines TRDV1 with TRDJ1; 13 positions match TRDD3. The J gene is absent in TCRdb and was assigned here via DNA matching to germline. Germline-derived CDR1 and CDR2 are TSWWSYY and QGS. Trimming removed 3 bases from V and 8 bases from J; junction bases left unmatched: 18. The CDR3 covers 19 residues. CDR3 nucleotides: TGTGCTCTTGGGGATCCGTGGTCGGGTACTGGGGGATACGGCGCAAAACTCATCTTT. This encodes CALGDPWSGTGGYGAKLIF.

This clone appeared a few times. A far more abundant clone sits one base away, making this likely a read error. The same CDR3 is also encoded by other DNA sequences in this sample. The gene calls are TRDV3 and TRDJ1, with TRDD2 matching 9 bases. The germline CDR1 and CDR2 sequences are TVYSNPD and GDNSRS (reference sequence). The CDR3 is 19 residues long. CDR3 residues: CAFTRGAFLQAGATDKLIF. The CDR3 coding sequence is TGTGCCTTTACTCGGGGGGCCTTCCTACAAGCCGGTGCGACCGATAAACTCATCTTC. The variable domain in full, completed from reference TRDV3 and TRDJ1, reads CDKVTQSSPDQTVASGSEVVLLCTYDTVYSNPDLFWYRIRPDYSFQFVFYGDNSRSEGADFTQGRFSVKHILTQKAFHLVISPVRTEDSATYYCAFTRGAFLQAGATDKLIFGKGTRVTVEP.

This clone was seen repeatedly, ten times or more. The likely explanation is a read error, given a far larger clone one base away. Other DNA sequences in the same sample also yield this CDR3. The chain recombines TRDV1 with TRDJ1; 13 positions match TRDD3. The CDR3 is 20 amino acids. J was trimmed by 0 bases and V by 3 bases; bases with no gene match: 13. Germline CDR1 TSWWSYY, CDR2 QGS. CDR3 nucleotide sequence: TGTGCTCTTGGGGATCTCATCTCGTACTGGGGGATACGGCACACCGATAAACTCATCTTT. It is translated as CALGDLISYWGIRHTDKLIF.

This clone was seen a handful of times. TCRdb's protein for this DNA is that of a much larger clone and differs from the translation at residue 14, likely a read error; the protein shown is the DNA translation. The DNA of the CDR3 is TGTGCTCTTGGGGAACTGGCTTGGATACCGTACACCGATGAACTCATCTTT. The encoded protein is CALGELAWIPYTDELIF. V and J are TRDV1 and TRDJ1; possible D gene TRDD3, 6 bases. The J gene comes from matching the DNA to germline here; TCRdb lacks it. The CDR3 sequence is 17 residues long. Germline lookup yields CDR1 TSWWSYY and CDR2 QGS.

This clone was observed at least ten times. One base separates it from a far larger clone, so it is likely a read error. Other nucleotide sequences in the sample specify the same CDR3. This chain uses TRDV2 with TRDJ1; no clear D. The J gene, absent from TCRdb, was called here by matching the DNA to germline. V was trimmed by 3 bases and J by 6 bases, leaving 37 bases between them. The CDR3 covers 21 residues. From germline, CDR1 is GEAIGNYY and CDR2 EKD. CDR3 DNA sequence: TGTGCCTGTGACCCAATAACGCCTGAGGGCTCGAGCCCGGGGCCTCTTAATAAACTCATCTTT. It yields the protein CACDPITPEGSSPGPLNKLIF.

Worth noting for this clone: A far larger clone differs by one base, so this is likely a read error. The sample has other DNA sequences that encode this CDR3 too. V usage is TRDV1 and J usage is TRDJ1, with 10 nucleotides matching TRDD3. No J segment appears in TCRdb, so it was assigned here by matching the sequence to germline. The CDR3 sequence is 22 residues long. After removal of 3 bases from V and 2 bases from J, the junction contained 24 bases not matched to a gene. Per the germline V gene, CDR1 is TSWWSYY and CDR2 is QGS. For the CDR3, the DNA is TGTGCTCTTGGGGAGACTTCCTGGTACTGGGGGATGGGGATACCGTATACCGATAAACTCATCTTT. It specifies CALGETSWYWGMGIPYTDKLIF.

This clone was observed many times. TCRdb has a much larger clone's protein, which differs at residue 11 from the translation of this DNA, likely because of a read error; what is shown is the protein translated from the DNA. V and J are TRDV1 and TRDJ1, with D uncertain. Germline V lookup: CDR1 TSWWSYY, CDR2 QGS. V was shortened by 0 bases and J by 0 bases, with 20 bases between the two germline ends. This CDR3 is built from 19 residues. CDR3 bases: TGTGCTCTTGGGGAACTAAAGGTGACTACTGCTCGGTACACCGATAAACTCATCTTT. It is translated as CALGELKVTTARYTDKLIF.

Worth noting for this clone: The protein TCRdb gives is from a much larger clone and does not agree with this DNA's translation at residue 5, likely a read error; the protein shown here comes from the DNA. The chain recombines TRDV1 with TRDJ1, with D maybe TRDD2 (6 bases). The V gene lost 4 bases and the J gene lost 5 bases, with 14 bases spanning the gap. The germline gives CDR1 TSWWSYY, CDR2 QGS. The CDR3 is 14 residues long. CDR3 nucleotide sequence: TGTGCTCTTGGGGTCTCCTTCCGACCTGATAAACTCATCTTT. It yields the protein CALGVSFRPDKLIF.

Note on this clone: A much larger clone is a single base away; this may be a read error. This chain joins TRDV1 and TRDJ1; TRDD2 matches 7 bases. In the absence of a J gene in TCRdb, the DNA was matched to germline to assign it here. The CDR3 contains 20 residues. The J segment lost 0 bases and the V segment lost 3 bases, leaving 19 bases of the junction unmatched. In germline, CDR1 is TSWWSYY, CDR2 QGS. The CDR3 coding sequence is TGTGCTCTTGGGGATCCTTCCTCCGTCGGGGGGTTTCTGTACACCGATAAACTCATCTTT. Its translation: CALGDPSSVGGFLYTDKLIF.

With respect to this clone: TCRdb shows a much larger clone's protein in place of this DNA's translation, and the two differ at residue 16, likely through a read error; the protein shown is translated from the DNA. The chain couples TRDV2 to TRDJ1; 10 bases are shared with TRDD3. The J gene was missing in TCRdb and was found by matching the end of the DNA to germline. The CDR3 extends over 23 amino acids. Germline V gene data show CDR1 as GEAIGNYY and CDR2 as EKD. Germline trimming cut 5 bases from V and 1 base from J; bases unmatched to any gene: 30. CDR3 region: CACGKHFLMRGIRSRSCTDKLIF. CDR3 DNA sequence: TGTGCCTGTGGCAAACACTTCCTAATGAGGGGGATACGCTCCCGGAGTTGCACCGATAAACTCATCTTT.

This clone turned up a few times. The chain employs TRDV1 and TRDJ1, with D perhaps matching TRDD3 (6 bases). TCRdb gives no J gene; it was assigned here by matching the DNA to germline. The CDR3 extends over 14 amino acids. CDR1 is TSWWSYY, CDR2 QGS, per germline. Trimming stripped 6 bases from V and 2 bases from J, with 13 bases between. CDR3 sequence reads: CALGPTWGTDKLIF. The CDR3 DNA reads as TGTGCTCTTGGCCCTACGTGGGGGACCGATAAACTCATCTTT.

Regarding this clone: TCRdb shows a much larger clone's protein in place of this DNA's translation, and the two differ at residue 17, likely through a read error; the protein shown is translated from the DNA. The rearrangement joins TRDV1 to TRDJ1; a weak D match, TRDD2 (7 bases). Trimming removed 0 bases at V and 2 bases at J, with 40 bases between. This CDR3 is built from 25 residues. CDR1 is TSWWSYY and CDR2 is QGS in the germline V gene. This CDR3 reads CALGELQRYVFLAPTGSYTTDKLIF. The DNA of the CDR3 is TGTGCTCTTGGGGAACTACAAAGGTACGTCTTCCTAGCTCCTACTGGGAGCTATACTACCGATAAACTCATCTTT.

This clone was counted between two and nine times. TCRdb's protein, taken from a much larger clone, differs from this DNA's translation at residue 7, likely owing to a read error; the protein displayed comes from the DNA. The chain uses TRDV1 and TRDJ1, with D perhaps TRDD2 (9 bases). TCRdb leaves out the J gene; it was filled in here by matching the DNA to germline. V lost 2 bases and J lost 0, with 40 bases in between. Germline CDR1 reads TSWWSYY; CDR2 reads QGS. This CDR3 comprises 25 residues. CDR3 sequence reads: CALGEVVLGLPTDDYWGLNTDKLIF. The CDR3 nucleotides read TGTGCTCTTGGGGAAGTAGTACTTGGCCTTCCTACTGATGATTACTGGGGGCTAAACACCGATAAACTCATCTTT.

This clone has at least ten counts. The protein recorded in TCRdb matches a much larger clone and deviates from this DNA's translation at residue 7, suggesting a read error; the protein here is obtained by translating the DNA. The CDR3 loop is CACDTLAGGPDFMLIF. In DNA form, the CDR3 reads TGTGCCTGTGACACTCTTGCTGGGGGACCAGACTTCATGCTCATCTTT. This sequence joins TRDV2 and TRDJ1; TRDD3 matches 8 bases. Trimming at V came to 1 base and at J to 11 bases, leaving 17 bases not matched to a gene. Germline CDR1 is GEAIGNYY and CDR2 is EKD. CDR3 size: 16 residues.

This clone was counted many times. TCRdb lists the protein of a much larger clone for this DNA, which differs at residue 15, so this is likely a read error; the protein given here is translated from the DNA itself. The CDR3 loop is CALGELSGGILPVLKLIF. The CDR3 DNA is TGTGCTCTTGGGGAACTATCAGGGGGGATACTCCCAGTGCTCAAACTCATCTTT. This chain uses TRDV1 with TRDJ1; 9 bases are shared with TRDD3. Trimming took 0 bases from V and 8 from J; bases not matched to a gene: 16. This CDR3 is built from 18 residues. The V gene's germline CDR1 is TSWWSYY and CDR2 QGS.

This clone was counted between two and nine times. TCRdb lists the protein of a much larger clone for this DNA, which differs at residue 11, so this is likely a read error; the protein given here is translated from the DNA itself. This chain links TRDV1 with TRDJ1; 8 nucleotides line up with TRDD3. Assignment of the J gene here rests on matching the DNA to germline, because TCRdb gives none. The germline CDR1 and CDR2 sequences are TSWWSYY and QGS. The V and J ends lost 5 bases and 6 bases, in that order; junction bases with no gene match: 26. The CDR3 covers 20 residues. CDR3 protein: CALGPPGTFRPWGTRHKLIF. CDR3 DNA: TGTGCTCTTGGGCCCCCGGGCACGTTCCGCCCCTGGGGGACCCGGCATAAACTCATCTTT.

This clone has just a few counts. The protein held in TCRdb is that of a much larger clone and does not match this DNA's translation at residue 13, likely because of a read error; the protein shown is translated from the DNA. The chain recombines TRDV2 with TRDJ3, with 9 nucleotides matching TRDD3. TCRdb supplies no J gene; here it was assigned by aligning the nucleotide sequence to germline. CDR1 and CDR2 (germline): GEAIGNYY, EKD. This CDR3 is 18 amino acids long. Written as DNA, the CDR3 is TGTGCCTGTGACAGACTGGGGGACCTCTCCTGGGACCCCCGACAGATGTTTTTC. Amino acids: CACDRLGDLSWDPRQMFF.